One and the same sample provided the 17 T cell receptor beta chains below, sequenced in a study of blood T cell repertoires in COVID-19. Using immunoSEQ multiplex PCR, the repertoire was profiled, and TCRdb retains in-frame clones only, with some absent. In the table there are some 140,000 clones, 75% to 85% of which are singletons. The material sequenced was peripheral blood. All receptors derive from a man aged 80 or over with acute or convalescent COVID-19.

The sample holds one count of this clone. The rearrangement joins TRBV28 to TRBJ1-4; possibly TRBD1 for D (5 bases). V was shortened by 4 bases and J by 7 bases, with 16 bases between the two germline ends. Per the germline V gene, CDR1 is MDHEN and CDR2 is SYDVKM. CDR3 length: 15 amino acids. CDR3 coding DNA: TGTGCCAGCAGTTCTCTCCGGGGGGGAGGTGAAAAACTGTTTTTT. Protein sequence: CASSSLRGGGEKLFF. The full variable domain, with the rest looked up from reference TRBV28 and TRBJ1-4, is DVKVTQSSRYLVKRTGEKVFLECVQDMDHENMFWYRQDPGLGLRLIYFSYDVKMKEKGDIPEGYSVSREKKERFSLILESASTNQTSMYLCASSSLRGGGEKLFFGSGTQLSVL.

The chain combines TRBV4-2 with TRBJ2-1, with 9 bases matching TRBD1. Germline CDR1 LGHNA, CDR2 YNFKEQ. J was trimmed by 7 bases and V by 1 base; bases with no gene match: 11. The CDR3 consists of 17 residues. The CDR3 sequence: CASSQARNRGRRNEQFF. In DNA form, the CDR3 reads TGTGCCAGCAGCCAAGCCCGTAACAGGGGGCGAAGAAATGAGCAGTTCTTC.

The chain combines TRBV11-1 with TRBJ1-1, with D hard to call. From germline, CDR1 is SGHAT and CDR2 FQDESV (reference sequence). With 2 bases removed from V and 5 bases from J, the gap between germline ends came to 9 bases. The CDR3 consists of 13 residues. The CDR3 is CASSLYRETEAFF. The CDR3, as DNA: TGTGCCAGCAGCTTATACCGAGAAACTGAAGCTTTCTTT.

V and J are TRBV2 and TRBJ2-5; 12 bases line up with TRBD2. This CDR3 spans 15 amino acids. J was trimmed by 5 bases and V by 8 bases; bases with no gene match: 9. The germline CDR1 and CDR2 sequences are SNHLY and FYNNEI. The DNA of the CDR3 is TGTGCCAGCCAAGGACTAGCGGGGTTCCAGGAGACCCAGTACTTC. Its translation: CASQGLAGFQETQYF. The entire variable domain, with the rest obtained from reference TRBV2 and TRBJ2-5, is as follows: EPEVTQTPSHQVTQMGQEVILRCVPISNHLYFYWYRQILGQKVEFLVSFYNNEISEKSEIFDDQFSVERPDGSNFTLKIRSTKLEDSAMYFCASQGLAGFQETQYFGPGTRLLVL.

The rearrangement links TRBV7-2 to TRBJ2-1; 11 bases agree with TRBD2. J lost 15 bases, V lost 4 bases, and 8 bases had no gene match. Germline-derived CDR1 and CDR2 are SGHTA and FQGNSA. The CDR3 is made up of 13 amino acids. This chain's CDR3 is CASSSTSGGWAFF. The CDR3 DNA follows: TGTGCCAGCAGCTCTACTAGCGGGGGATGGGCGTTCTTC.

This chain joins TRBV7-9 and TRBJ2-7; 9 nucleotides match TRBD1. The V gene's germline CDR1 is SEHNR and CDR2 FQNEAQ (reference sequence). V shed 4 bases, J shed 6 bases, and the junction held 1 base outside the gene matches. This CDR3 region has 12 residues. In DNA form, the CDR3 reads TGTGCCAGCAGCTCGACAGGGGGCGAGCAGTACTTC. This translates into CASSSTGGEQYF.

This clone was found once. As DNA, the CDR3 is TGTGCCAGCAGCTCCTCCTTGGGAGGAGATACGCAGTATTTT. This gives the protein CASSSSLGGDTQYF. V is TRBV7-3 and J is TRBJ2-3, with D maybe TRBD2 (6 bases). CDR1 and CDR2 (germline): SGHTA, FQGTGA. This CDR3 has 14 residues. Trimming pared 4 bases from V and 5 bases from J, leaving 13 bases between.

The J gene is TRBJ2-7, the V gene TRBV7-9; 8 bases are a match to TRBD2. CDR3 size: 15 residues. V was pared by 4 bases and J by 6 bases, with 11 bases of the junction left unmatched. The germline V gene has CDR1 SEHNR and CDR2 FQNEAQ (reference sequence). The CDR3 nucleotides are TGTGCCAGCAGCTCCGGGAGGGCAAAGGGACGCGAGCAGTACTTC. Amino acid sequence: CASSSGRAKGREQYF.

This clone has just one count. This chain links TRBV18 with TRBJ2-5; D not resolved. The CDR3 runs 13 residues. Germline V gives CDR1 KGHSH, CDR2 LQKENI. Trimming pared 1 base from V and 5 bases from J, leaving 8 bases between. The CDR3 region is CASSPLVAETQYF. For the CDR3, the DNA is TGTGCCAGCTCACCACTAGTCGCGGAGACCCAGTACTTC. Together with reference TRBV18 and TRBJ2-5, the CDR3 gives the full variable domain: NAGVMQNPRHLVRRRGQEARLRCSPMKGHSHVYWYRQLPEEGLKFMVYLQKENIIDESGMPKERFSAEFPKEGPSILRIQQVVRGDSAAYFCASSPLVAETQYFGPGTRLLVL.

J is TRBJ2-1 and V is TRBV18, with D possibly TRBD2 on 6 matching bases. The CDR3 spans 17 residues. Germline CDR1 is KGHSH and CDR2 is LQKENI. Trimming left V 4 bases short and J 2 bases short, with 18 bases between. In nucleotides, the CDR3 is TGTGCCAGCTCACGAGTAGCTGGGGGGATAACCTACAATGAGCAGTTCTTC. Encoded protein: CASSRVAGGITYNEQFF.

This clone was seen a handful of times. J is TRBJ1-4 and V is TRBV6-4; no clear D. The CDR3 is 14 residues long. Trimming shortened V by 2 bases and J by 4 bases, and 8 bases separated the two germline ends. Germline V gene lookup returns CDR1 MRHNA and CDR2 SNTAGT. The CDR3 DNA reads as TGTGCCAGCAGTGACCTGGGCATTAATGAAAAACTGTTTTTT. It codes for CASSDLGINEKLFF.

The rearrangement uses TRBV3-1 (or the pseudogene TRBV3-2) and TRBJ2-2, with 7 bases that match TRBD1. With 4 bases clipped from V and 6 bases from J, the junction kept 8 bases outside the gene matches. Per the germline V gene, CDR1 is LGHDT and CDR2 is YNNKEL (reference sequence). The CDR3 covers 15 residues. CDR3: CASSRGQELPGELFF. In DNA form, the CDR3 reads TGTGCCAGCAGCCGCGGACAGGAGCTTCCCGGGGAGCTGTTTTTT.

The chain joins TRBV10-3 to TRBJ2-3, with TRBD2 matching 9 bases. This CDR3 comprises 15 residues. With 4 bases clipped from V and 0 bases from J, the junction kept 2 bases outside the gene matches. CDR1 and CDR2 (germline): ENHRY, SYGVKD. This chain's CDR3 is CAISAAGGSTDTQYF. DNA of the CDR3: TGTGCCATCAGTGCAGCGGGGGGCAGCACAGATACGCAGTATTTT.

This clone was detected once. The V and J genes are TRBV7-2 and TRBJ2-5; 10 nucleotides align to TRBD2. Germline V gene lookup returns CDR1 SGHTA and CDR2 FQGNSA. The CDR3 has 14 residues. Here the CDR3 DNA reads TGTGCTGAAAAGGCAATAGCGGGGGGAGAGACCCAGTACTTC. This translates into CAEKAIAGGETQYF.

The chain couples TRBV5-1 to TRBJ1-2; no clear D. The germline V and J ends were trimmed by 0 bases and 1 base, with 7 bases remaining between them. The V gene's germline CDR1 is SGHRS and CDR2 YFSETQ. This CDR3 has 14 amino acids. For the CDR3, the DNA is TGCGCCAGCAGCTTGGACCGGGTTAACTATGGCTACACCTTC. Encoded protein: CASSLDRVNYGYTF.

Here the CDR3 reads CASSLALAGQETQYF. CDR3 coding DNA: TGCGCCAGCAGCTTGGCGCTAGCGGGCCAGGAGACCCAGTACTTC. The V and J genes are TRBV5-1 and TRBJ2-5; TRBD2 matches at 8 bases. This CDR3 has 15 amino acids. V was clipped by 0 bases and J by 5 bases; unmatched bases: 6. Germline V gives CDR1 SGHRS, CDR2 YFSETQ.

In this sample, this clone turned up a few times. V and J are TRBV7-9 and TRBJ1-4, with D perhaps TRBD1 (5 bases). The CDR3 consists of 15 residues. Between the trimmed V and J ends, which lost 2 bases and 5 bases, there was a span of 12 bases. The germline V gene encodes CDR1 SEHNR and CDR2 FQNEAQ (reference sequence). The CDR3: CASSLSVPGNEKLFF. CDR3 bases: TGTGCCAGCAGCTTATCAGTGCCAGGGAATGAAAAACTGTTTTTT.